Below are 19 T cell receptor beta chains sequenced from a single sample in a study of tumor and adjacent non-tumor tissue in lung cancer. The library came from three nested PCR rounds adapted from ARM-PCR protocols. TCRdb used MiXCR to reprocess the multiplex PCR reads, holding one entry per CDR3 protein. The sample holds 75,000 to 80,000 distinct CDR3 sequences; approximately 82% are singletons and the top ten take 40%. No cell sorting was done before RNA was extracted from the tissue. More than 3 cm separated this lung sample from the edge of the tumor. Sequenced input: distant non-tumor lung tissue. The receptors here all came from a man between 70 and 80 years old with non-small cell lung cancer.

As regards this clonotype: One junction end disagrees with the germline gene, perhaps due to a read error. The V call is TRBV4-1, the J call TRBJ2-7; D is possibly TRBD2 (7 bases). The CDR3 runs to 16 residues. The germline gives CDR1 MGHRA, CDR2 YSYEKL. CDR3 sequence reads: CPSSRTLAREGDGQYF. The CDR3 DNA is TGCCCCAGCAGCCGGACACTAGCGAGAGAGGGGGACGGGCAGTACTTC.

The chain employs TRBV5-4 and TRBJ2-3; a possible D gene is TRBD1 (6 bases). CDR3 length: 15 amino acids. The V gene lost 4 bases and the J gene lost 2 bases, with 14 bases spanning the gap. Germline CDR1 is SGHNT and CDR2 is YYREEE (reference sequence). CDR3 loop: CASSTSGVLTDTQYF. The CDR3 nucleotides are TGTGCCAGCAGCACTTCAGGGGTCCTCACAGATACGCAGTATTTT. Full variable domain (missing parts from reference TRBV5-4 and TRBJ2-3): ETGVTQSPTHLIKTRGQQVTLRCSSQSGHNTVSWYQQALGQGPQFIFQYYREEENGRGNFPPRFSGLQFPNYSSELNVNALELDDSALYLCASSTSGVLTDTQYFGPGTRLTVL.

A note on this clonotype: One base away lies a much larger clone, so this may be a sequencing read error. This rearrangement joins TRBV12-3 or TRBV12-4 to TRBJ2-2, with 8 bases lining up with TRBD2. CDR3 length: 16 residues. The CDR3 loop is CASKGGGTPNTGVLFF. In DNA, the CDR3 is TGTGCCAGCAAGGGCGGGGGGACGCCGAACACCGGGGTGCTGTTTTTT.

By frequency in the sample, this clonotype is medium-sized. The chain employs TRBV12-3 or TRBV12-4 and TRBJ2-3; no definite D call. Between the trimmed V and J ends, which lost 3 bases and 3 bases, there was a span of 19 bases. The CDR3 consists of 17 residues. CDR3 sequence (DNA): TGTGCCAGCAGTTTTAGCATAGGGAACATTGTGACAGATACGCAGTATTTT. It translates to CASSFSIGNIVTDTQYF.

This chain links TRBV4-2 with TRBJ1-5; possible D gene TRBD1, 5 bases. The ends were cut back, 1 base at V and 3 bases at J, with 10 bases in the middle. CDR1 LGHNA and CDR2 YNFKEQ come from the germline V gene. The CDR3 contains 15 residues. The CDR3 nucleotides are TGTGCCAGCAGCCAAGTTTGGGGGTTCAATCAGCCCCAGCATTTT. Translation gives CASSQVWGFNQPQHF.

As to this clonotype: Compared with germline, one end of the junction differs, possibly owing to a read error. The CDR3 DNA reads TGTGCCAGTAGCTTGACGGGACGAGAAGATATGCAGTATTTT. It translates to CASSLTGREDMQYF. The V call is TRBV5-4, the J call TRBJ2-3; possibly TRBD1 or TRBD2 for D (5 bases each). This CDR3 has 14 amino acids. The germline gives CDR1 SGHNT, CDR2 YYREEE (reference sequence).

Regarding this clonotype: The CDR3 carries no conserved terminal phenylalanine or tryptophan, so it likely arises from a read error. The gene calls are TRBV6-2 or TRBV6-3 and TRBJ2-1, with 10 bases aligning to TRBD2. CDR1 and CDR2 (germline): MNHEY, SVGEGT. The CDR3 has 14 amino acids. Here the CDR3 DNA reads TGTGCCAGTAGTTATCTAGCGGGAGTTCGTGAGCAGTTCCTC. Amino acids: CASSYLAGVREQFL.

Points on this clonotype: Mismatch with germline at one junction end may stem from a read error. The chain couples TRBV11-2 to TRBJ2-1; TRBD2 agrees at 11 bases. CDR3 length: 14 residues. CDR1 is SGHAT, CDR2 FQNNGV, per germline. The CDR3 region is CANSIAGGASEQFF. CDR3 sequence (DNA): TGTGCCAACAGCATAGCGGGGGGGGCCAGTGAGCAGTTCTTC. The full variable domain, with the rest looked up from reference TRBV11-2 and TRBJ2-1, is EAGVAQSPRYKIIEKRQSVAFWCNPISGHATLYWYQQILGQGPKLLIQFQNNGVVDDSQLPKDRFSAERLKGVDSTLKIQPAKLEDSAVYLCANSIAGGASEQFFGPGTRLTVL.

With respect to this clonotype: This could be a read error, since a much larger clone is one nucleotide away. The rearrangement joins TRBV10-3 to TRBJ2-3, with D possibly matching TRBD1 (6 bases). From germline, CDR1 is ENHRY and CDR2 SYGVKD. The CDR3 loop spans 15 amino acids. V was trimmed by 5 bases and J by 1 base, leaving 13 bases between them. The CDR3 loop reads CAISQAGDRTDTQYF. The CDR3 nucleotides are TGTGCCATCAGTCAGGCAGGGGACCGCACAGATACGCAGTATTTT.

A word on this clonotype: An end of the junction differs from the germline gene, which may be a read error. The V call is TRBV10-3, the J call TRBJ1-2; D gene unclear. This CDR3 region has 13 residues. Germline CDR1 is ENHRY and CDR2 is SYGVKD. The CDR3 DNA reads TGTGCCATCAGGGGAGTGGACCAATATGGCTACATCTTC. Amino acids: CAIRGVDQYGYIF.

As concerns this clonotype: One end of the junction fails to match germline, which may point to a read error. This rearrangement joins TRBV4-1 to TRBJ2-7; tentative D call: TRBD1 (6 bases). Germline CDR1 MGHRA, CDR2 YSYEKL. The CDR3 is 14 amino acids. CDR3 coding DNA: TGCGCCAGCAGCCAAGGTCGAGGGGGTCCCGAGCATTACTTC. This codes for CASSQGRGGPEHYF.

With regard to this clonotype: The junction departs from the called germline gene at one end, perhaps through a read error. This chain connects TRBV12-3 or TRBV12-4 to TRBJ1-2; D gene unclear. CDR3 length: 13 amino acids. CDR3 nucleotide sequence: TGTGCCAGCAGTTTCGTGCCGAACTATGGCTACCCCTTC. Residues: CASSFVPNYGYPF.

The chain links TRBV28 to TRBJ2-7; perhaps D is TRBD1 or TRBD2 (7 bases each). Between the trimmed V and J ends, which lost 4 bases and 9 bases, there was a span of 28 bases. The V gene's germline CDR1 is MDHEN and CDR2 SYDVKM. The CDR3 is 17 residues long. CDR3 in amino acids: CASSSGQRQGGRQWQYF. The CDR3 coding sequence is TGTGCCAGCAGTTCCGGGCAACGACAGGGAGGGCGGCAATGGCAGTACTTC.

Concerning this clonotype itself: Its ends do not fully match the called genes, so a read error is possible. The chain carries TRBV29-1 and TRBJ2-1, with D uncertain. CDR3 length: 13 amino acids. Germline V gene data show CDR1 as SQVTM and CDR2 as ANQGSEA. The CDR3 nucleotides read TGCAGCCTTGAGGATGAAATAAATAATGAGCAGTTCTTC. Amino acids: CSLEDEINNEQFF.

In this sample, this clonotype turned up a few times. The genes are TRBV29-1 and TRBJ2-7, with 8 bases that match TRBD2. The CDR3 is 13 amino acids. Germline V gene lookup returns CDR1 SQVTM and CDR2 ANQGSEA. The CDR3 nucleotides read TGCAGGGTCGGGACTAGAGGAGCCGGGGAGCAGTACTTC. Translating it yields CRVGTRGAGEQYF.

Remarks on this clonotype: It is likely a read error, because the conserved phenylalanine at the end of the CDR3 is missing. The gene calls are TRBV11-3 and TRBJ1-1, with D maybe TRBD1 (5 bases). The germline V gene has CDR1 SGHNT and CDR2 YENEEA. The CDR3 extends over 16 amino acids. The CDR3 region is CANSFRDGTLNTEAFL. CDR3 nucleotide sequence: TGTGCCAACAGCTTCCGGGACGGAACCCTCAACACTGAAGCTTTCCTC.

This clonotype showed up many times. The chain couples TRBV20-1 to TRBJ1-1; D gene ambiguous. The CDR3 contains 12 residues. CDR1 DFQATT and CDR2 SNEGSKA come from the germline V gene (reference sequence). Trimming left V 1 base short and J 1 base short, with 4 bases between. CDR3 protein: CSARAWNTEAFF. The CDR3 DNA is TGCAGTGCTAGAGCCTGGAACACTGAAGCTTTCTTT.

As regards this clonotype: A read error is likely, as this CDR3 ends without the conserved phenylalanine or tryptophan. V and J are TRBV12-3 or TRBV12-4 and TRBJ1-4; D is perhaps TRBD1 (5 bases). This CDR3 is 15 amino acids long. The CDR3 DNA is TGTGCCAGCACTCACCAGCAGGGCCTTAATGAAATACTGTTTTAT. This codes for CASTHQQGLNEILFY.

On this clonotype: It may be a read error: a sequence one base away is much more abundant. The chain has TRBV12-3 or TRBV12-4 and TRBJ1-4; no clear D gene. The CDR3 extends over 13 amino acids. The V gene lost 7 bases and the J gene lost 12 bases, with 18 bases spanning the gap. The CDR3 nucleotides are TGTGCCAGCAATTTCTCTCAGGAGCCCGAACTGTTTTTT. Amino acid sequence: CASNFSQEPELFF.